The 21 T cell receptor beta chains reported below all come from one sample, sequenced in a study of blood T cell repertoires in COVID-19. TCRdb's table, derived via immunoSEQ multiplex PCR, lists solely in-frame clones and lacks some. The table lists over 450,000 clones, roughly 91% of them singletons. Sequenced material: peripheral blood. These receptors all stem from a woman between 50 and 59 years old with COVID-19, enrolled during active disease.

The chain has TRBV6-5 and TRBJ1-5, with a possible D match to TRBD1 (5 bases). CDR1 is MNHEY, CDR2 SVGAGI, per germline. Trimming cost V 2 bases and J 4 bases, with 12 bases left between them. This CDR3 is built from 15 residues. The CDR3 sequence is CASSYGQGRNQPQHF. CDR3 DNA sequence: TGTGCCAGCAGTTACGGGCAGGGTAGAAATCAGCCCCAGCATTTT.

This chain uses TRBV14 with TRBJ1-1; 7 nucleotides match TRBD1. Trimming cost V 4 bases and J 2 bases; bases outside gene matches: 4. The V gene's germline CDR1 is SGHDN and CDR2 FVKESK. This CDR3 spans 14 amino acids. CDR3 protein: CASSPRQGNTEAFF. In DNA form, the CDR3 reads TGTGCCAGCAGCCCCCGACAGGGCAACACTGAAGCTTTCTTT. The full variable domain, with the rest looked up from reference TRBV14 and TRBJ1-1, is EAGVTQFPSHSVIEKGQTVTLRCDPISGHDNLYWYRRVMGKEIKFLLHFVKESKQDESGMPNNRFLAERTGGTYSTLKVQPAELEDSGVYFCASSPRQGNTEAFFGQGTRLTVV.

This chain links TRBV29-1 with TRBJ2-1; a weak D match, TRBD1 (5 bases). Deletions cut 7 bases from V and 4 bases from J, with 14 bases between. In germline, CDR1 is SQVTM, CDR2 ANQGSEA. The CDR3 consists of 13 residues. CDR3: CSAPRVEYNEQFF. As DNA, the CDR3 is TGCAGCGCTCCCAGGGTAGAGTACAATGAGCAGTTCTTC.

This clone has a handful of counts. The CDR3 spells CASSPQTGINYGYTF. CDR3 bases: TGTGCCAGCAGCCCTCAGACAGGGATAAACTATGGCTACACCTTC. This chain links TRBV7-6 with TRBJ1-2, with TRBD1 identical over 7 bases. V gave up 5 bases and J gave up 2 bases; unmatched junction bases: 8. Per the germline V gene, CDR1 is SGHVS and CDR2 is FNYEAQ. CDR3 length: 15 amino acids.

The chain uses TRBV10-3 and TRBJ2-3; 11 bases map to TRBD1. This CDR3 is 18 amino acids long. Looked up from germline, CDR1 is ENHRY and CDR2 is SYGVKD. V lost 2 bases, J lost 3 bases, and 10 bases stayed unmatched. CDR3 in DNA: TGTGCCATCAGTGAGCCCCGGACAGGGGGCTTCGGGACAGATACGCAGTATTTT. Encoded protein: CAISEPRTGGFGTDTQYF.

The chain employs TRBV3-1 (or the pseudogene TRBV3-2) and TRBJ2-7; 9 bases align to TRBD2. Germline values: CDR1 LGHDT, CDR2 YNNKEL (reference sequence). This CDR3 is built from 14 residues. The junction had 3 bases not matched to a gene; V was cut back by 1 base and J by 5 bases. The CDR3 nucleotides are TGTGCCAGCAGCCAAGTTGGACTAGCGAACGAGCAGTACTTC. Translation: CASSQVGLANEQYF.

The chain carries TRBV3-1 (or the pseudogene TRBV3-2) and TRBJ2-1; a weak D match, TRBD2 (8 bases). This CDR3 spans 16 amino acids. Germline loops: CDR1 LGHDT, CDR2 YNNKEL (reference sequence). Trimming removed 3 bases from V and 8 bases from J, with 20 bases in between. The CDR3 DNA is TGTGCCAGCAGCCACCCCGGGAGGGGGCGCATTGATGAGCAGTTCTTC. It yields the protein CASSHPGRGRIDEQFF.

The J gene is TRBJ2-5, the V gene TRBV19; D is perhaps TRBD2 (7 bases). Trimming removed 6 bases from V and 5 bases from J, with 22 bases in between. The CDR3 totals 16 residues. Germline CDR1 reads LNHDA; CDR2 reads SQIVND (reference sequence). The CDR3 DNA follows: TGTGCCAGTAGCCCTCTGGGGGGGCCAAACGGGGAGACCCAGTACTTC. Amino acids: CASSPLGGPNGETQYF.

Only one count was recorded for this clone. The J gene is TRBJ2-1, the V gene TRBV11-2, with 8 positions matching TRBD1. CDR3 length: 15 amino acids. Germline V lookup: CDR1 SGHAT, CDR2 FQNNGV. V lost 8 bases to trimming and J lost 2 bases; unmatched junction nucleotides: 8. CDR3 sequence reads: CASWGTQGAYNEQFF. The CDR3 nucleotides read TGTGCCAGCTGGGGAACACAGGGGGCCTACAATGAGCAGTTCTTC.

This chain connects TRBV5-4 to TRBJ1-2; TRBD1 matches at 9 bases. Unmatched junction bases numbered 7, after V lost 0 bases and J lost 4 bases. The CDR3 runs to 16 residues. CDR1 is SGHNT and CDR2 is YYREEE in the germline V gene (reference sequence). Written as DNA, the CDR3 is TGTGCCAGCAGCTTGGGGGCGACAGGGGGGATCTATGGCTACACCTTC. It yields the protein CASSLGATGGIYGYTF.

This chain uses TRBV2 with TRBJ1-2, with a possible D match to TRBD1 (5 bases). The CDR3 covers 12 residues. Per germline, CDR1 SNHLY and CDR2 FYNNEI. V lost 8 bases, J lost 8 bases, and 15 bases lay in between. The CDR3 is CASELGAQGYTF. The CDR3 bases are TGTGCCAGCGAGCTAGGGGCGCAAGGCTACACCTTC.

The chain carries TRBV19 and TRBJ1-2; TRBD1 matches at 9 bases. The V and J ends lost 5 bases and 4 bases, in that order; junction bases with no gene match: 11. This CDR3 is built from 16 residues. Germline assignment: CDR1 LNHDA and CDR2 SQIVND (reference sequence). This CDR3 is CASSGAPGQGSYGYTF. The CDR3 coding sequence is TGTGCCAGTAGTGGCGCCCCGGGACAGGGTTCCTATGGCTACACCTTC.

Note on this clone: This specimen includes other DNA sequences encoding the same CDR3. This chain connects TRBV2 to TRBJ1-2; D remains ambiguous. The germline V gene encodes CDR1 SNHLY and CDR2 FYNNEI. Trimming removed 0 bases at V and 7 bases at J, with 6 bases between. This CDR3 comprises 12 residues. CDR3 loop: CASSEAAVGYTF. The CDR3 nucleotides are TGTGCCAGCAGTGAAGCGGCCGTTGGCTACACCTTC. Looking up the rest from reference TRBV2 and TRBJ1-2 gives the full variable domain: EPEVTQTPSHQVTQMGQEVILRCVPISNHLYFYWYRQILGQKVEFLVSFYNNEISEKSEIFDDQFSVERPDGSNFTLKIRSTKLEDSAMYFCASSEAAVGYTFGSGTRLTVV.

This chain links TRBV19 with TRBJ1-1, with 7 nucleotides matching TRBD1. Trimming cost V 11 bases and J 3 bases; bases outside gene matches: 9. The CDR3 totals 13 residues. CDR1 is LNHDA and CDR2 is SQIVND in the germline V gene (reference sequence). The CDR3 region is CAVDREGDTEAFF. CDR3 coding DNA: TGTGCCGTTGACAGGGAAGGGGACACTGAAGCTTTCTTT.

The rearrangement joins TRBV11-2 to TRBJ2-3, with 7 nucleotides matching TRBD2. V gave up 1 base and J gave up 7 bases; unmatched junction bases: 5. CDR1 and CDR2 from the germline V gene are SGHAT and FQNNGV. There are 14 residues in the CDR3. CDR3 sequence: CASSLGEGLYTQYF. The CDR3, as DNA: TGTGCCAGCAGCTTAGGGGAGGGTCTATATACGCAGTATTTT.

This chain connects TRBV9 to TRBJ2-1; 8 bases are shared with TRBD2. Germline CDR1 reads SGDLS; CDR2 reads YYNGEE. The CDR3 spans 16 residues. V shed 0 bases, J shed 2 bases, and the junction held 4 bases outside the gene matches. CDR3: CASSVAVSGAYNEQFF. For the CDR3, the DNA is TGTGCCAGCAGCGTAGCGGTTAGCGGGGCCTACAATGAGCAGTTCTTC.

In DNA form, the CDR3 reads TGTGCCAGCAGCCGAAACCCTGGGACTAGCGGGGCCACCGGGGAGCTGTTTTTT. Its protein product is CASSRNPGTSGATGELFF. V gene TRBV4-2 combines with J gene TRBJ2-2, with TRBD2 matching over 13 bases. CDR1 and CDR2 (germline): LGHNA, YNFKEQ. The CDR3 is 18 residues long. Trimming cost V 4 bases and J 4 bases; bases outside gene matches: 9.

The chain couples TRBV5-1 to TRBJ2-2; 7 nucleotides match TRBD1. Germline V lookup: CDR1 SGHRS, CDR2 YFSETQ. V trimming: 0 bases; J trimming: 4 bases; junction bases outside the gene matches: 3. This CDR3 region has 15 residues. CDR3: CASSLAGTATGELFF. CDR3 bases: TGCGCCAGCAGCTTGGCCGGGACAGCCACCGGGGAGCTGTTTTTT.

The V gene is TRBV6-5, the J gene TRBJ2-5; 7 bases map to TRBD2. CDR1 and CDR2 from the germline V gene are MNHEY and SVGAGI. V shed 7 bases and J 0 bases; nucleotides not matched to a gene: 8. The CDR3 length is 15 residues. Written as DNA, the CDR3 is TGTGCCAGCACCCGAGGAGCGGGAAACCAAGAGACCCAGTACTTC. Protein product: CASTRGAGNQETQYF.

The gene calls are TRBV3-1 (or the pseudogene TRBV3-2) and TRBJ1-3, with D unclear. CDR1 is LGHDT and CDR2 is YNNKEL in the germline V gene (reference sequence). Deletions cut 2 bases from V and 0 bases from J, with 8 bases between. CDR3 length: 15 amino acids. The CDR3 sequence is CASSQTAISGNTIYF. The CDR3 bases are TGTGCCAGCAGCCAAACAGCTATCTCTGGAAACACCATATATTTT.

This clone has only one observation. V is TRBV9 and J is TRBJ1-1, with TRBD1 matching over 8 bases. The CDR3 runs to 13 residues. Germline CDR1 is SGDLS and CDR2 is YYNGEE. Trimming at V came to 6 bases and at J to 6 bases, leaving 7 bases not matched to a gene. CDR3 sequence: CASNSQGAAEAFF. CDR3 bases: TGTGCCAGCAACTCCCAGGGGGCGGCTGAAGCTTTCTTT. Full variable domain (missing parts from reference TRBV9 and TRBJ1-1): DSGVTQTPKHLITATGQRVTLRCSPRSGDLSVYWYQQSLDQGLQFLIQYYNGEERAKGNILERFSAQQFPDLHSELNLSSLELGDSALYFCASNSQGAAEAFFGQGTRLTVV.